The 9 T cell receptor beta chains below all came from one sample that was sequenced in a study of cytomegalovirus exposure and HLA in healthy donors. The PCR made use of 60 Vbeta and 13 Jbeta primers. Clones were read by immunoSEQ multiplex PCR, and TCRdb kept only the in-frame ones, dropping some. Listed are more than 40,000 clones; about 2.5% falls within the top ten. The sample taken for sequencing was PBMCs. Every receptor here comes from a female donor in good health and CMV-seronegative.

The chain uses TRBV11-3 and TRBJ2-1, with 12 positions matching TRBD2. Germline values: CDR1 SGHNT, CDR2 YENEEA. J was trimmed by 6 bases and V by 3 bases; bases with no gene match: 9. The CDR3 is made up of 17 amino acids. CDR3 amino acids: CASSFLPTSGSINEQFF. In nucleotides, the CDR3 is TGTGCCAGCAGCTTTCTACCGACTAGCGGGAGCATCAATGAGCAGTTCTTC.

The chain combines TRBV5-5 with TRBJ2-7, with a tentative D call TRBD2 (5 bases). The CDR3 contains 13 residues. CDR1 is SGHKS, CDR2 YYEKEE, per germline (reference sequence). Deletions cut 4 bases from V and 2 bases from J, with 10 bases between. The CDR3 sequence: CASSRGVTYEQYF. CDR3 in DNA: TGTGCCAGCAGCCGGGGAGTAACCTACGAGCAGTACTTC. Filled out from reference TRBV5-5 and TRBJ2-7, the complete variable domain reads DAGVTQSPTHLIKTRGQQVTLRCSPISGHKSVSWYQQVLGQGPQFIFQYYEKEERGRGNFPDRFSARQFPNYSSELNVNALLLGDSALYLCASSRGVTYEQYFGPGTRLTVT.

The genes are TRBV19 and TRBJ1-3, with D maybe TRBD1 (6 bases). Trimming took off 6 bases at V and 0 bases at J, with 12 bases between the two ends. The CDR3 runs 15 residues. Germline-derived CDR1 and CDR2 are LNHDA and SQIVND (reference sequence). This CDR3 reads CASSPGTHSGNTIYF. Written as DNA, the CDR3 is TGTGCCAGTAGCCCGGGGACACACTCTGGAAACACCATATATTTT.

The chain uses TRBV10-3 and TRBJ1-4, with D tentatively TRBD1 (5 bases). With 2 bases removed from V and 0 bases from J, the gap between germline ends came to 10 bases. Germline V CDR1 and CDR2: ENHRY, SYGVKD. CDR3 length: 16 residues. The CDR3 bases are TGTGCCATCAGTGAGCGCAGGGAGGCAACTAATGAAAAACTGTTTTTT. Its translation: CAISERREATNEKLFF.

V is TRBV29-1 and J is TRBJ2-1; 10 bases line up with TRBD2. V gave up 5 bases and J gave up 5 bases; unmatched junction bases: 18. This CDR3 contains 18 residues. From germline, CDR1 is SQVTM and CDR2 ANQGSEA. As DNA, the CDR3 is TGCAGCGTTAAAACAGGGACTTTTAGCGGGAGGAGGAACAATGAGCAGTTCTTC. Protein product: CSVKTGTFSGRRNNEQFF.

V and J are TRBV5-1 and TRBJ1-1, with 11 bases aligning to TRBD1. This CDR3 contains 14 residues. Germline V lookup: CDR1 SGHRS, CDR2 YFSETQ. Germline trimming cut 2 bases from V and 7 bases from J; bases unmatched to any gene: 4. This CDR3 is CASSFGQGAGEAFF. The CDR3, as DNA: TGCGCCAGCAGCTTCGGACAGGGGGCGGGTGAAGCTTTCTTT.

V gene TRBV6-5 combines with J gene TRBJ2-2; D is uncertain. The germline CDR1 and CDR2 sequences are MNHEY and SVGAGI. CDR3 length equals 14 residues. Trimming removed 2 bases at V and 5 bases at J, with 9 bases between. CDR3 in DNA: TGTGCCAGCAGTTACGATGGCGGTACCGGGGAGCTGTTTTTT. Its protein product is CASSYDGGTGELFF.

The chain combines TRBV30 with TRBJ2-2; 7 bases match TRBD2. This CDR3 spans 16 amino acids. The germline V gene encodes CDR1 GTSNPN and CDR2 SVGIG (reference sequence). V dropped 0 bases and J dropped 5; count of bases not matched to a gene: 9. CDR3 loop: CAWSVLGGSLTGELFF. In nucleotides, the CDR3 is TGTGCCTGGAGTGTACTGGGCGGGAGTTTAACCGGGGAGCTGTTTTTT.

The CDR3 DNA sequence: TGTGCCAGCAGCCCATCACCGGGACAGGGCTTCGAGCAGTACTTC. Protein product: CASSPSPGQGFEQYF. The chain employs TRBV7-3 and TRBJ2-7; 9 bases are a match to TRBD1. The CDR3 consists of 15 residues. Germline V gene data show CDR1 as SGHTA and CDR2 as FQGTGA. J gave up 6 bases and V 5 bases, and 11 bases lay outside the gene matches.